The clone carrying this T cell receptor beta chain came up many times. This entry is derived from a study of shared clonotypes between healthy human individuals. CDR3 size: 17 residues. The V and J ends lost 3 bases and 2 bases respectively, with 16 bases between them. Per germline, CDR1 LNHDA and CDR2 SQIVND (reference sequence). Clones were read by immunoSEQ multiplex PCR, and TCRdb kept only the in-frame ones, dropping some. The sample holds 520,000 or so clones, about four fifths seen once. This receptor was obtained from a woman in her 40s in good health. Some clones in this sample may be carry-over from other donors' samples. Sequenced material: PBMCs. The chain links TRBV19 to TRBJ2-2; D perhaps matches TRBD1 (6 bases). The CDR3 DNA is TGTGCCAGTAGTATCGGGGTTTGGGACACCAACACCGGGGAGCTGTTTTTT. This codes for CASSIGVWDTNTGELFF.